This note documents a single T cell receptor (beta chain) sequence. The target antigen is unknown. Measured with immunoSEQ multiplex PCR; TCRdb has only the in-frame clones, and not every one. This table holds about 130,000 clones, roughly nine tenths found once. The data were taken from a study of cytomegalovirus exposure and HLA in healthy donors. Overall study: A later analysis reported the same platform for the 90 to 150 validation repertoires and the 666 first-cohort repertoires. Findings and caveats of the study: Reports indicated that the classifier achieved high specificity and sensitivity in diagnosing cytomegalovirus status. First-cohort TCR clusters were later found to tend to co-occur in the 120 validation repertoires. The study labeled 150 or so TCR beta chains cytomegalovirus-associated.

Germline CDR1 SGHRS, CDR2 YFSETQ. CDR3 length: 14 residues. The V end was cut by 0 bases, the J end by 7 bases, with 13 bases between. This TCR was recovered from a woman aged 18-29 years in good health and CMV-seronegative. The genes are TRBV5-1 and TRBJ1-1; no clear D. The source material was PBMCs. CDR3 residues: CASSLDVGGLEAFF. The DNA for the CDR3 is TGCGCCAGCAGCTTGGATGTAGGCGGACTTGAAGCTTTCTTT.